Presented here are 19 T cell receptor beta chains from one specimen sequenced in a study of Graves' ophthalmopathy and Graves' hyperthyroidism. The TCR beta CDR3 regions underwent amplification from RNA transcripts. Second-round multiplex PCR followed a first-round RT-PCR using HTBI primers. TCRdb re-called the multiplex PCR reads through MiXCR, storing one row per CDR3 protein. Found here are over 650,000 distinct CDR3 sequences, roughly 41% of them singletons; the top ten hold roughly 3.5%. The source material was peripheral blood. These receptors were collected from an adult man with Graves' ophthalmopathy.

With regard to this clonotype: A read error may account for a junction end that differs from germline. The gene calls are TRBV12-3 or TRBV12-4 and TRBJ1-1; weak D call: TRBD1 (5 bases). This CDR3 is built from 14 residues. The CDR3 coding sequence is TGTGCCAGCAGTTTACCTGGGGGAGGCTCCAACCCAGGGTTT. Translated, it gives CASSLPGGGSNPGF.

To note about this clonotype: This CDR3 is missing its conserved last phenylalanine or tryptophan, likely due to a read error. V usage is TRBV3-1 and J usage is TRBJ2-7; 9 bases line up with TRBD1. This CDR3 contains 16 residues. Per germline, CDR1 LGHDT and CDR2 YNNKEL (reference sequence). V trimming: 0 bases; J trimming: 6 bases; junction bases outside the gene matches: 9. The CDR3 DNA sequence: TGTGCCAGCAGCCAAGATTTAGGGGACAGGGTCGGCGAGCAGTACTGC. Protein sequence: CASSQDLGDRVGEQYC.

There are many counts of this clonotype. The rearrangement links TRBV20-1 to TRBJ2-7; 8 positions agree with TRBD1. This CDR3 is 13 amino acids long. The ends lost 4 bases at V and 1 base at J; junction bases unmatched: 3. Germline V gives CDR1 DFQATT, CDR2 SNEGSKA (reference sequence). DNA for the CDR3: TGCAGTGCTACGGGACAGGAATCCTACGAGCAGTACTTC. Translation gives CSATGQESYEQYF.

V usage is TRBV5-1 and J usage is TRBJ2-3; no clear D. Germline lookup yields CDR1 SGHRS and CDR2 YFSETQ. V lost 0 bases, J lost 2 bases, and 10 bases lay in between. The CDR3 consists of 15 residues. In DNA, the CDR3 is TGCGCCAGCAGCTTGGTTGTGATCCCCACAGATACGCAGTATTTT. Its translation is CASSLVVIPTDTQYF. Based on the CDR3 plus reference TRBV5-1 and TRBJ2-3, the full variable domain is KAGVTQTPRYLIKTRGQQVTLSCSPISGHRSVSWYQQTPGQGLQFLFEYFSETQRNKGNFPGRFSGRQFSNSRSEMNVSTLELGDSALYLCASSLVVIPTDTQYFGPGTRLTVL.

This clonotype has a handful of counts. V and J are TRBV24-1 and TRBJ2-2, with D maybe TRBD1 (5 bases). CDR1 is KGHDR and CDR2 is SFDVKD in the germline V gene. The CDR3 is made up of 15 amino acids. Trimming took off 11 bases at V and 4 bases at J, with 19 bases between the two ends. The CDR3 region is CASSQDSVSTGELFF. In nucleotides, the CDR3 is TGTGCCAGCAGCCAAGACAGCGTGTCCACCGGGGAGCTGTTTTTT.

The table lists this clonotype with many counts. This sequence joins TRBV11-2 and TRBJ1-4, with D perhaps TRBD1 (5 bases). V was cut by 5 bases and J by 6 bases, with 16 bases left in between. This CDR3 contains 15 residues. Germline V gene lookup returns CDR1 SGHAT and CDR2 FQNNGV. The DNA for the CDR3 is TGTGCCAGCAGCGCCTGGGGGGGGAAGGATGAAAAACTGTTTTTT. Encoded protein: CASSAWGGKDEKLFF.

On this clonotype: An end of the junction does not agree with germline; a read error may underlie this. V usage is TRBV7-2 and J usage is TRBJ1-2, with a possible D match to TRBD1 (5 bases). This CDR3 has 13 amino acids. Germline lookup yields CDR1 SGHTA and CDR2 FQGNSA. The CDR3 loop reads CASRSGHLYGCTF. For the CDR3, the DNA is TGTGCCAGCAGATCCGGACACCTCTATGGCTGCACCTTC.

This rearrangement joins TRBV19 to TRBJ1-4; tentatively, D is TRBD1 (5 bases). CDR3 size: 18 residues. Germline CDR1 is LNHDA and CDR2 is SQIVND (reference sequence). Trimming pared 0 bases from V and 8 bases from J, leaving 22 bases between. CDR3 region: CASSIDLIRTTGEEKLFF. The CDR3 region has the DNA TGTGCCAGTAGTATAGATCTCATTAGGACAACGGGGGAAGAAAAACTGTTTTTT.

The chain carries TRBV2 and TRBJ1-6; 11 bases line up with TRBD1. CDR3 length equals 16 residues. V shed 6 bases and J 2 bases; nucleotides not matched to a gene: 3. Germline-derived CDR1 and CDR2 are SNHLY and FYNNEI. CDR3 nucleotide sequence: TGTGCCAGCAGAGGGACAGGGGGAGCCTATAATTCACCCCTCCACTTT. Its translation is CASRGTGGAYNSPLHF.

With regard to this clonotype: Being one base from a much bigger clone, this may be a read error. In DNA, the CDR3 is TGTGCCAGCAGCCAAGAGGGACTAGCGGGGACCTACGAGCAGTACTTC. Translated: CASSQEGLAGTYEQYF. J is TRBJ2-7 and V is TRBV3-1; 13 bases line up with TRBD2. V was clipped by 0 bases and J by 2 bases; unmatched bases: 1. The CDR3 has 16 amino acids. From germline, CDR1 is LGHDT and CDR2 YNNKEL (reference sequence).

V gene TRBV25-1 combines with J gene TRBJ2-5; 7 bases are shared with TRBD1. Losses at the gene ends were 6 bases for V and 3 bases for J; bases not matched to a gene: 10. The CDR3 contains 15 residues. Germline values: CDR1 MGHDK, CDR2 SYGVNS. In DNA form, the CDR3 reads TGTGCCAGCAGCGCGACGGGACAGACTGAAGAGACCCAGTACTTC. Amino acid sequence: CASSATGQTEETQYF. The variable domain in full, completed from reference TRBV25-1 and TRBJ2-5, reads EADIYQTPRYLVIGTGKKITLECSQTMGHDKMYWYQQDPGMELHLIHYSYGVNSTEKGDLSSESTVSRIRTEHFPLTLESARPSHTSQYLCASSATGQTEETQYFGPGTRLLVL.

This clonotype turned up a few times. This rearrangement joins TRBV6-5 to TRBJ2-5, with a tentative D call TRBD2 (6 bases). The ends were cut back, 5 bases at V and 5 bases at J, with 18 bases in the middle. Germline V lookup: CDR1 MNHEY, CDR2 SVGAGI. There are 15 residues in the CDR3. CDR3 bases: TGTGCCAGCAGTAAGAAGCCAGGAGGGCGGGAGACCCAGTACTTC. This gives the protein CASSKKPGGRETQYF.

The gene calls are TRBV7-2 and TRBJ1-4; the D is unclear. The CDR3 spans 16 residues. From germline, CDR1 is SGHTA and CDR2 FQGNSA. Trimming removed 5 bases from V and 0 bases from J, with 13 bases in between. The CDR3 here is CASSPDRGATNEKLFF. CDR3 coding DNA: TGTGCCAGCAGCCCCGACCGGGGTGCAACTAATGAAAAACTGTTTTTT.

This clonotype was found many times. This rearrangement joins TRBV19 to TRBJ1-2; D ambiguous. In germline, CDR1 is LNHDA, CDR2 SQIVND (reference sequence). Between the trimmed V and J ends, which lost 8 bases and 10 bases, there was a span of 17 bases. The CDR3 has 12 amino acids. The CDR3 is CASGMLEAVYTF. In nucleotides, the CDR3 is TGTGCCAGTGGGATGTTGGAGGCTGTCTACACCTTC.

CDR3 in amino acids: CASSEVGRGAVNQPQHF. The CDR3 nucleotides read TGTGCCAGCAGTGAAGTAGGAAGAGGGGCAGTCAATCAGCCCCAGCATTTT. The rearrangement uses TRBV2 and TRBJ1-5; a possible D gene is TRBD1 (5 bases). This CDR3 is built from 17 residues. The germline V gene has CDR1 SNHLY and CDR2 FYNNEI. Trimming cost V 1 base and J 3 bases, with 16 bases left between them.

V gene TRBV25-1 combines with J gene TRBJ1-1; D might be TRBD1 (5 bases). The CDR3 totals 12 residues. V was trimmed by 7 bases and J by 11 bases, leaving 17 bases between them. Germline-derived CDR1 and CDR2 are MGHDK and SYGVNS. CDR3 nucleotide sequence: TGTGCCAGCACCCTAGGGCCGGGACCCGCTTTCTTT. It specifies CASTLGPGPAFF.

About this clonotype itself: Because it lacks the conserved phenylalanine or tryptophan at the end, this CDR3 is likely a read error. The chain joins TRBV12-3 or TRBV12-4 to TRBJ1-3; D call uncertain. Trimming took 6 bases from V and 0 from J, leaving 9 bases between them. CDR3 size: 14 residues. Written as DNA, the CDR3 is TGTGCCAGCAGCCTAAGCAACTCTGGAAACACCATATATCTT. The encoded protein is CASSLSNSGNTIYL.

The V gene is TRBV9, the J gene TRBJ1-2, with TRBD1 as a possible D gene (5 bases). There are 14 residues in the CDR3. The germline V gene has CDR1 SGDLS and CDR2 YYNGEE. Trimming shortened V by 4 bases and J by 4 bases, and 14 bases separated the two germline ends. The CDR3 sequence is CASSQPQGRYGYTF. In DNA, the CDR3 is TGTGCCAGCAGCCAACCTCAGGGACGCTATGGCTACACCTTC.

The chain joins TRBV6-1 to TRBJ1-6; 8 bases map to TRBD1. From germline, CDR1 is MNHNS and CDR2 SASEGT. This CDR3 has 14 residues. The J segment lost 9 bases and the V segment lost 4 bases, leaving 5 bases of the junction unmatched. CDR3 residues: CASSGAGGASPLHF. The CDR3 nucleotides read TGTGCCAGCAGTGGGGCAGGGGGCGCTTCACCCCTCCACTTT.